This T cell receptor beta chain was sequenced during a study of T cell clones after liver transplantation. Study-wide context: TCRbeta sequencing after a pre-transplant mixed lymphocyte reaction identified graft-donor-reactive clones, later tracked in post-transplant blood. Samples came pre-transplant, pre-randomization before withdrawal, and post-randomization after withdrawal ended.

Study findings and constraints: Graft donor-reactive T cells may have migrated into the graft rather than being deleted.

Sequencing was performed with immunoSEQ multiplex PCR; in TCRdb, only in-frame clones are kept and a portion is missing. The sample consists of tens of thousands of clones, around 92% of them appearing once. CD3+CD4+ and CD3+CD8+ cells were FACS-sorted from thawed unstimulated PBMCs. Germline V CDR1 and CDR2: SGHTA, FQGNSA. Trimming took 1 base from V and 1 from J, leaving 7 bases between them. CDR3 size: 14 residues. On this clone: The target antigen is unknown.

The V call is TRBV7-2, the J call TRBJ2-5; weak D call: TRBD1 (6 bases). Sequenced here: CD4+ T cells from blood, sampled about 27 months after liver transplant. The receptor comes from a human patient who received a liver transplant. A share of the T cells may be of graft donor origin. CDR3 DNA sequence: TGTGCCAGCAGCTTAGGAGGGGGCCAAGAGACCCAGTACTTC. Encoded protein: CASSLGGGQETQYF.